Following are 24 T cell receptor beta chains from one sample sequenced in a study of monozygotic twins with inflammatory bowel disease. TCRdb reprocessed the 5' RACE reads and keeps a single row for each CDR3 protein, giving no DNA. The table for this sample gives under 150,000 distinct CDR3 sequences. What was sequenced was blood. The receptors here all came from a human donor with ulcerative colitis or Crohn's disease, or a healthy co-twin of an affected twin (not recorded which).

CDR3 region: CASSQDLAGGSYNEQFF. V and J are TRBV4-2 and TRBJ2-1. CDR1 and CDR2 (germline): LGHNA, YNFKEQ. The CDR3 runs to 17 residues.

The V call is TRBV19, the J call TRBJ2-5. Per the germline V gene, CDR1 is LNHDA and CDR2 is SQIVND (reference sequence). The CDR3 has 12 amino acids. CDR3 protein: CASSMGRETQYF.

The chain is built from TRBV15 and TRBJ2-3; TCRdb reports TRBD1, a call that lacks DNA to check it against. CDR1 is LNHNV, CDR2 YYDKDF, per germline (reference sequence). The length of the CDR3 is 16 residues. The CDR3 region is CATSREVGRGEDTQYF. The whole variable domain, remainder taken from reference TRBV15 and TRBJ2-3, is DAMVIQNPRYQVTQFGKPVTLSCSQTLNHNVMYWYQQKSSQAPKLLFHYYDKDFNNEADTPDNFQSRRPNTSFCFLDIRSPGLGDTAMYLCATSREVGRGEDTQYFGPGTRLTVL.

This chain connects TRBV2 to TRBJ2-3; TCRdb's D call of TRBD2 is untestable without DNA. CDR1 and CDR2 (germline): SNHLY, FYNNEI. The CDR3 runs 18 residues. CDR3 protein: CASSELEAPRTLTDTQYF. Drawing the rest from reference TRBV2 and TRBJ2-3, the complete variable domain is EPEVTQTPSHQVTQMGQEVILRCVPISNHLYFYWYRQILGQKVEFLVSFYNNEISEKSEIFDDQFSVERPDGSNFTLKIRSTKLEDSAMYFCASSELEAPRTLTDTQYFGPGTRLTVL.

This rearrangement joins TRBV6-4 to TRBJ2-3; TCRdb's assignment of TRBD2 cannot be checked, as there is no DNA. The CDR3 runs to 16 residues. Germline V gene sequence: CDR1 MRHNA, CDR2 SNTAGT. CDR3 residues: CASSVGTSGATDTQYF.

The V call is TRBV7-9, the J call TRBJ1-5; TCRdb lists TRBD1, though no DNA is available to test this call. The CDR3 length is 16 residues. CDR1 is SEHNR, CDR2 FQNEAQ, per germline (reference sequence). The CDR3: CASSPGTGPNTGPQHF.

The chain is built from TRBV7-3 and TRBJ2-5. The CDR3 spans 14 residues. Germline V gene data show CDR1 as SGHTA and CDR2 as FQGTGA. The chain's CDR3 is CASSIRGGYETQYF.

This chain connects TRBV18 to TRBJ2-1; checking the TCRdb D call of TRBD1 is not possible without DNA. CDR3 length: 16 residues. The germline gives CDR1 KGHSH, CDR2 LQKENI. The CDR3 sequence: CASSPTGTSSYNEQFF.

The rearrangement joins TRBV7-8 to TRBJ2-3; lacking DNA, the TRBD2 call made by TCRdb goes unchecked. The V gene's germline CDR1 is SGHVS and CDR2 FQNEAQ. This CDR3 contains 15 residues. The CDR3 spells CASSGSGGVGGMQYF.

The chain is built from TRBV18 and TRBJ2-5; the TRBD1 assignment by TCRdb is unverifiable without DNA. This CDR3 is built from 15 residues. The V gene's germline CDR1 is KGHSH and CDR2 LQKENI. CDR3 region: CASSPGRDRQETQYF. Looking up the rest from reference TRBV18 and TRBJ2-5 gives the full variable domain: NAGVMQNPRHLVRRRGQEARLRCSPMKGHSHVYWYRQLPEEGLKFMVYLQKENIIDESGMPKERFSAEFPKEGPSILRIQQVVRGDSAAYFCASSPGRDRQETQYFGPGTRLLVL.

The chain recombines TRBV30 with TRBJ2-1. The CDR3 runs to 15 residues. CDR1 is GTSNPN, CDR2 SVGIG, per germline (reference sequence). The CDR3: CAWSLHIRVYNEQFF. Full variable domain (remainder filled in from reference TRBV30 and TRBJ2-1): SQTIHQWPATLVQPVGSPLSLECTVEGTSNPNLYWYRQAAGRGLQLLFYSVGIGQISSEVPQNLSASRPQDRQFILSSKKLLLSDSGFYLCAWSLHIRVYNEQFFGPGTRLTVL.

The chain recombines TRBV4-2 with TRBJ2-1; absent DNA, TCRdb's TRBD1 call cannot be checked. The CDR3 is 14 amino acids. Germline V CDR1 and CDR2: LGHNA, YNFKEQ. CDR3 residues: CASSPPGGRNEQFF.

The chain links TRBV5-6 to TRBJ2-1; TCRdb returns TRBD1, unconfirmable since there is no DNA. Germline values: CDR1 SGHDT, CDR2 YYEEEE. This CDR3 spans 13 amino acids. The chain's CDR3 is CASSLAGGLEQFF.

The CDR3 protein is CASSQGGGLSNQPQHF. The V and J genes are TRBV14 and TRBJ1-5; lacking DNA, the TRBD1 call made by TCRdb goes unchecked. Germline V gene lookup returns CDR1 SGHDN and CDR2 FVKESK. The CDR3 totals 16 residues.

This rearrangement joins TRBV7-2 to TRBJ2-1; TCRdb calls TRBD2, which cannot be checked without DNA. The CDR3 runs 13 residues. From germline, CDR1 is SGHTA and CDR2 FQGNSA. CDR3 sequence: CASSPRPPNEQFF.

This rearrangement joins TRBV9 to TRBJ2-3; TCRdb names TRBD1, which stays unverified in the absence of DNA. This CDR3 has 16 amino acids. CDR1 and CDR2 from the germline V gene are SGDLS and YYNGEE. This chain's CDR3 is CASSVASGQSTDTQYF.

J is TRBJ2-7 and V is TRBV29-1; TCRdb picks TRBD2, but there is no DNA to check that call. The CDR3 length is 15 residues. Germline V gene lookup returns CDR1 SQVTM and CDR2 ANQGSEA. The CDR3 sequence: CSVEWAGGLPTEQYF.

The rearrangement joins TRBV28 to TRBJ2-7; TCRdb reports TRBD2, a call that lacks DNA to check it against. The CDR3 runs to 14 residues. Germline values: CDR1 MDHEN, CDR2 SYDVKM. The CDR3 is CASQAGTQTYEQYF.

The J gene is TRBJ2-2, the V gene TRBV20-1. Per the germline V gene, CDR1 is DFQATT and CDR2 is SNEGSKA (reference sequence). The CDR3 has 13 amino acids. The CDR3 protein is CSARVPVGGELFF.

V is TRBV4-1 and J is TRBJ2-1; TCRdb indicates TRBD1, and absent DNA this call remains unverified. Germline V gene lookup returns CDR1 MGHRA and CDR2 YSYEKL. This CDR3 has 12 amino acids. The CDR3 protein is CASSQEAGLRVF.

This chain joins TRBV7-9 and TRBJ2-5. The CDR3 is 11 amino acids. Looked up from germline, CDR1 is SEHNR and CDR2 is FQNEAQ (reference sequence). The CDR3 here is CANSPQETQYF. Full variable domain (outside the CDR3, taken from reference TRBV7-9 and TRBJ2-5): DTGVSQNPRHKITKRGQNVTFRCDPISEHNRLYWYRQTLGQGPEFLTYFQNEAQLEKSRLLSDRFSAERPKGSFSTLEIQRTEQGDSAMYLCANSPQETQYFGPGTRLLVL.

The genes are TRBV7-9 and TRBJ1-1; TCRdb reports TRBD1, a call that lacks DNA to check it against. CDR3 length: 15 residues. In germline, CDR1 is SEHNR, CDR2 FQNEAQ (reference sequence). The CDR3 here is CASSFPRTGNTEAFF.

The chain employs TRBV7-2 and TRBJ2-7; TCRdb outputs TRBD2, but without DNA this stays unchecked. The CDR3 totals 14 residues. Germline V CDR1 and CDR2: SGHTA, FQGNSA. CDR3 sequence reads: CASSPGGFTTPQYF.

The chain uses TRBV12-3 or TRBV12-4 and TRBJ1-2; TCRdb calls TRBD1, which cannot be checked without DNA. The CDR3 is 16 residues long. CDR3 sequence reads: CASSPPAGGVWYGYTF.